Below, one T cell receptor beta chain is given with its context. The data belong to a study of blood T cell repertoires in COVID-19. Libraries were prepared by immunoSEQ multiplex PCR; TCRdb keeps only in-frame clonotypes and omits some of them. The sample shows more than 300,000 clones, 85% to 90% of them seen only once. Source material: PBMCs or T cells enriched from blood (not recorded which). This receptor was identified in a woman in her late teens or twenties who had recovered from COVID-19.

CDR3 loop: CASSRHNEFRILHF. The CDR3 DNA is TGTGCCAGCAGTCGACACAATGAATTCAGAATCCTCCACTTT. The chain has TRBV6-5 and TRBJ1-6; D is unclear. V lost 5 bases to trimming and J lost 15 bases, with 20 bases between them. The germline CDR1 and CDR2 sequences are MNHEY and SVGAGI. The CDR3 has 14 residues.